Sequencing of this T cell receptor beta chain was carried out in a study of cytomegalovirus exposure and HLA in healthy donors. The assay was immunoSEQ multiplex PCR, and TCRdb's table has in-frame clones only and misses some. The table records about 220,000 clones, roughly 84% of them present only once. This clone was found a few times. The sequenced sample was PBMCs. This clonotype was obtained from a woman in her twenties or thirties in good health and CMV-seropositive.

Here the CDR3 DNA reads TGTGCCATCAGTAGCAGGGGCTCTGGAAACACCATATATTTT. It translates to CAISSRGSGNTIYF. The chain uses TRBV10-3 and TRBJ1-3, with D perhaps TRBD1 (6 bases). Germline assignment: CDR1 ENHRY and CDR2 SYGVKD. V shed 5 bases and J shed 0 bases, with 8 bases lying between them. This CDR3 contains 14 residues.